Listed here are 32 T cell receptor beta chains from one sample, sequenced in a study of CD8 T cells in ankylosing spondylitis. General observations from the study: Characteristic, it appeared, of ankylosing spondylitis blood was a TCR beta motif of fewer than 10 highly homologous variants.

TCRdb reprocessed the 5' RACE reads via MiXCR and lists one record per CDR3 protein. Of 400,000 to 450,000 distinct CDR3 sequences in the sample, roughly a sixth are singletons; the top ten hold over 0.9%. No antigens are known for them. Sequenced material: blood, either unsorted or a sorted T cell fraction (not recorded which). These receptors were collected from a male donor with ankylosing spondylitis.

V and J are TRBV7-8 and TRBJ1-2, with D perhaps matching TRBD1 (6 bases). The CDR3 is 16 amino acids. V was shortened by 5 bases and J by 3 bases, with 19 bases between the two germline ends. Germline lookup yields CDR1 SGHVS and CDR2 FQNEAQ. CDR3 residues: CASSVGYRARDYGYTF. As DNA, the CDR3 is TGTGCCAGCAGCGTAGGGTACAGGGCGCGGGACTATGGCTACACCTTC.

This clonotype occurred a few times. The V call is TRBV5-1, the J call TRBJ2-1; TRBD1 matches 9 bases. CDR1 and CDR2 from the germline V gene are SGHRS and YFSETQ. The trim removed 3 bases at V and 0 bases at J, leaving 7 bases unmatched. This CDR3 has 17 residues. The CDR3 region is CASSSGQGSSSYNEQFF. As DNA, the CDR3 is TGCGCCAGCAGCTCAGGACAGGGGTCGAGCTCCTACAATGAGCAGTTCTTC.

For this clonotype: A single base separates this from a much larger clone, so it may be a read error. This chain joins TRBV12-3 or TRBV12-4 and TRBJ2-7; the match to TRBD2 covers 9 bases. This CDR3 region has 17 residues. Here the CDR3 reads CASCLVAGEGAGYEQYF. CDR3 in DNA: TGTGCCAGCTGTTTGGTAGCGGGAGAGGGGGCGGGGTACGAGCAGTACTTC.

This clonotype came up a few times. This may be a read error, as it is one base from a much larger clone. The CDR3 reads CASSLAWNTEAFF. The CDR3 nucleotides read TGCGCCAGCAGCTTGGCCTGGAACACTGAAGCTTTCTTT. V is TRBV5-1 and J is TRBJ1-1; D gene ambiguous. With 0 bases removed from V and 1 base from J, the gap between germline ends came to 4 bases. The CDR3 is 13 amino acids. Germline CDR1 and CDR2: SGHRS and YFSETQ.

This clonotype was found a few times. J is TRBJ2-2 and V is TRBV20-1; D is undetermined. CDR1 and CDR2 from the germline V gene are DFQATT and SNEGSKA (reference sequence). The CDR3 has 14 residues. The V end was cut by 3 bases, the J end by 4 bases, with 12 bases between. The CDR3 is CSARIPLATGELFF. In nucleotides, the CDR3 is TGCAGTGCTAGGATCCCCCTGGCCACCGGGGAGCTGTTTTTT.

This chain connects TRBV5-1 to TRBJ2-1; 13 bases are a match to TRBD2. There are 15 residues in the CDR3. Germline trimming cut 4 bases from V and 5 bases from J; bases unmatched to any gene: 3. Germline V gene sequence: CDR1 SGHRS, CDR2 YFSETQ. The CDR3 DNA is TGCGCCAGCAGCGCTACTAGCGGGGGGGACAATGAGCAGTTCTTC. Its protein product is CASSATSGGDNEQFF.

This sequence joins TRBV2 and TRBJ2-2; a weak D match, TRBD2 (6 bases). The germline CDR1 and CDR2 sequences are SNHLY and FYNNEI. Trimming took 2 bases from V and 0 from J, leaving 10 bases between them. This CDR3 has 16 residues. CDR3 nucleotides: TGTGCCAGCAGTGAATCCCGGACTACGAACACCGGGGAGCTGTTTTTT. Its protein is CASSESRTTNTGELFF.

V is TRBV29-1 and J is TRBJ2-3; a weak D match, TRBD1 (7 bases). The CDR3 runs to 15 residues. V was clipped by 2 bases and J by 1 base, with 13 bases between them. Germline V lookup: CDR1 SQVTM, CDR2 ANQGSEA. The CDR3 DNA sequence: TGCAGCGTTGAACCTCGGAGGGGGCGCACAGATACGCAGTATTTT. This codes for CSVEPRRGRTDTQYF.

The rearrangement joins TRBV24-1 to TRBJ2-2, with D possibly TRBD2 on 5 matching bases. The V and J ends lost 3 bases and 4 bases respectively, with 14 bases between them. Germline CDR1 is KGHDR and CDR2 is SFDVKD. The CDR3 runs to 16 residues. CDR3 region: CATSDAGLAGTGELFF. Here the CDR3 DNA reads TGTGCCACCAGTGATGCCGGACTGGCGGGCACCGGGGAGCTGTTTTTT.

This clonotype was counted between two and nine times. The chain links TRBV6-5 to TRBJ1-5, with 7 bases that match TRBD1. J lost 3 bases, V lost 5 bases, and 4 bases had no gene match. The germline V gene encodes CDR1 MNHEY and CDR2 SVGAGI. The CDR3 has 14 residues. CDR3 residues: CASSRGQLNQPQHF. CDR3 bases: TGTGCCAGCAGTCGGGGACAGCTCAATCAGCCCCAGCATTTT.

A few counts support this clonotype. CDR3 sequence reads: CASSPLVGANVLTF. CDR3 coding DNA: TGTGCCAGCAGCCCCCTAGTAGGGGCCAACGTCCTGACTTTC. The chain has TRBV11-2 and TRBJ2-6; D call uncertain. The germline V gene has CDR1 SGHAT and CDR2 FQNNGV. Trimming stripped 5 bases from V and 4 bases from J, with 9 bases between. CDR3 size: 14 residues.

In nucleotides, the CDR3 is TGTGCCAGCAGGGAGGCAGACGGCACAGATACGCAGTATTTT. It encodes CASREADGTDTQYF. The chain carries TRBV6-1 and TRBJ2-3, with D possibly matching TRBD2 (5 bases). CDR3 length equals 14 residues. V dropped 6 bases and J dropped 1 base, with 11 bases sitting between them. CDR1 is MNHNS and CDR2 is SASEGT in the germline V gene.

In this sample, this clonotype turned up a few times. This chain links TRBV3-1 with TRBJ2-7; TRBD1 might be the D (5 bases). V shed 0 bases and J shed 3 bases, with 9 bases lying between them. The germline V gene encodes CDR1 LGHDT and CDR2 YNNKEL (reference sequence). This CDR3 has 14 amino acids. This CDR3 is CASSQESRVYEQYF. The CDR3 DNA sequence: TGTGCCAGCAGCCAAGAATCCAGGGTCTACGAGCAGTACTTC.

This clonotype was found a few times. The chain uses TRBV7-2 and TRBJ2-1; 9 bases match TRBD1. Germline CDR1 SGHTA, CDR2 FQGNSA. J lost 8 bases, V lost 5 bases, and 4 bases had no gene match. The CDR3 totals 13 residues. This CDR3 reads CASSLRTGDEQFF. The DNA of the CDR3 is TGTGCCAGCAGCCTGCGGACAGGGGATGAGCAGTTCTTC.

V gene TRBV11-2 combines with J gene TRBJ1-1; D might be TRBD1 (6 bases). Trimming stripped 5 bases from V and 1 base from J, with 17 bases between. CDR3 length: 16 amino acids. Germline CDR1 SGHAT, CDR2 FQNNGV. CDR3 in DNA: TGTGCCAGCAGCCCGACCCGAGGGGGACCGAACACTGAAGCTTTCTTT. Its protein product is CASSPTRGGPNTEAFF.

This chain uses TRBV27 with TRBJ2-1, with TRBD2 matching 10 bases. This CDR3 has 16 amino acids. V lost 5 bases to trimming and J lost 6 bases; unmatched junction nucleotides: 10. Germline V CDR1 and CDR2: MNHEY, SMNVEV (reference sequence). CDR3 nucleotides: TGTGCCAGCAGTCCCCTGGGACTAGCGAGGACCAATGAGCAGTTCTTC. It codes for CASSPLGLARTNEQFF.

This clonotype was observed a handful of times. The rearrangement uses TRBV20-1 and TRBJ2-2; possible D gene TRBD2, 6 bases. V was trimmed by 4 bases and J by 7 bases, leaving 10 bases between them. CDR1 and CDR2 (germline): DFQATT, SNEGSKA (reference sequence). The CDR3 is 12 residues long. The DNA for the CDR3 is TGCAGTGCTACCGGGGGTGGCGGGGAGCTGTTTTTT. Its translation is CSATGGGGELFF.

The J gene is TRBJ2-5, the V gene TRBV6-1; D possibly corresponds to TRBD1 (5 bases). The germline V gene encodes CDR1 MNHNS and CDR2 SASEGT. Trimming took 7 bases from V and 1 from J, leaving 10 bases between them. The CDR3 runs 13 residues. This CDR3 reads CASNTGFQETQYF. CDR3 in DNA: TGTGCCAGCAATACAGGTTTCCAAGAGACCCAGTACTTC.

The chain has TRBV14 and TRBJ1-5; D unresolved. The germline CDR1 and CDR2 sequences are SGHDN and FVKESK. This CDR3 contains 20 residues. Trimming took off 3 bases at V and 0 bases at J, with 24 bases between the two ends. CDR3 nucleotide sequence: TGTGCCAGCAGCCACGCATCCTTGAGGGCAGTGACCCATAGCAATCAGCCCCAGCATTTT. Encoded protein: CASSHASLRAVTHSNQPQHF. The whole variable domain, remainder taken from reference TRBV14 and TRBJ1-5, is EAGVTQFPSHSVIEKGQTVTLRCDPISGHDNLYWYRRVMGKEIKFLLHFVKESKQDESGMPNNRFLAERTGGTYSTLKVQPAELEDSGVYFCASSHASLRAVTHSNQPQHFGDGTRLSIL.

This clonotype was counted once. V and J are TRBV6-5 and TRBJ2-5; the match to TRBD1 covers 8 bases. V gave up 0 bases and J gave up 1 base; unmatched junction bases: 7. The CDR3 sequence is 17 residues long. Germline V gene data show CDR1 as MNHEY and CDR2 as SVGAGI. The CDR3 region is CASSYSQGQGSQETQYF. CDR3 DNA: TGTGCCAGCAGTTACTCCCAAGGACAGGGAAGCCAAGAGACCCAGTACTTC.

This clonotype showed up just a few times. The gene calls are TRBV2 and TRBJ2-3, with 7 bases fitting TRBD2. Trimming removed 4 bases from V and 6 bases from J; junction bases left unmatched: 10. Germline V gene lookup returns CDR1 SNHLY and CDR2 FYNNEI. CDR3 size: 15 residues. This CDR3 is CASSAGGTTGDTQYF. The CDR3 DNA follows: TGTGCCAGCAGTGCTGGCGGGACTACGGGGGATACGCAGTATTTT.

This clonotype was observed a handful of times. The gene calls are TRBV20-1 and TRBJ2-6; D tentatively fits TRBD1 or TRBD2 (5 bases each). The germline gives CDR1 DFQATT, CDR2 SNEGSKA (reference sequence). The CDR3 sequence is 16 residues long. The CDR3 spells CSTRGRFISGANVLTF. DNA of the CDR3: TGCAGCACAAGGGGACGGTTTATATCTGGGGCCAACGTCCTGACTTTC.

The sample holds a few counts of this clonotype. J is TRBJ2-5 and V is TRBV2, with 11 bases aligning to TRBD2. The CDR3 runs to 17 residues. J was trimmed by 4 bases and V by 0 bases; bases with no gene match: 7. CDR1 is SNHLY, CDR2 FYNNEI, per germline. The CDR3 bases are TGTGCCAGCAGTGAAGCGCTTCTAGCGGGGGGACGAGAGACCCAGTACTTC. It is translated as CASSEALLAGGRETQYF.

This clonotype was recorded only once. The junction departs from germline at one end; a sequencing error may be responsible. CDR3 nucleotide sequence: TGCGCCAGCAGTTATGGACAGGTCTCTGGCTACCAGCAGTACTTC. Translating it yields CASSYGQVSGYQQYF. The genes are TRBV5-1 and TRBJ2-7; 7 positions agree with TRBD1. The CDR3 contains 15 residues. Germline lookup yields CDR1 SGHRS and CDR2 YFSETQ.

The CDR3 spells CASSLEGFDEKLFF. In DNA, the CDR3 is TGTGCCAGCAGCTTAGAGGGGTTCGATGAAAAACTGTTTTTT. The rearrangement joins TRBV7-9 to TRBJ1-4; a possible D gene is TRBD1 (5 bases). The CDR3 spans 14 residues. Germline CDR1 and CDR2: SEHNR and FQNEAQ (reference sequence). Trimming removed 1 base at V and 6 bases at J, with 9 bases between.

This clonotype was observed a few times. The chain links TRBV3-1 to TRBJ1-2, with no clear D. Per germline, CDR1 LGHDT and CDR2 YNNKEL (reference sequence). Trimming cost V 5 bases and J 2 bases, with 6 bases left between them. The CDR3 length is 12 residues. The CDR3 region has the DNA TGTGCCAGCAGCAAACAGAACTATGGCTACACCTTC. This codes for CASSKQNYGYTF.

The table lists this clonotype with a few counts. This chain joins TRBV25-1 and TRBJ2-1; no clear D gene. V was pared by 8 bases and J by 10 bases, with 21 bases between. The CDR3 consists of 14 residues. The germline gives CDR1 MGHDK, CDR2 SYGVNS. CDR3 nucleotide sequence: TGTGCCAGCGAATTATCGGCCCGTGGTAGGGAGCAGTTCTTC. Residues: CASELSARGREQFF.

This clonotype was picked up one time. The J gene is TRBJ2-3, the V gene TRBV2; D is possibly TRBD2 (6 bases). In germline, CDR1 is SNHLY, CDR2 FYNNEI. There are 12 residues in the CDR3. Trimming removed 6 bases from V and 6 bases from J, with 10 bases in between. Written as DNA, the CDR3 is TGTGCCAGCAGACTAGCACTCGATACGCAGTATTTT. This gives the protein CASRLALDTQYF.

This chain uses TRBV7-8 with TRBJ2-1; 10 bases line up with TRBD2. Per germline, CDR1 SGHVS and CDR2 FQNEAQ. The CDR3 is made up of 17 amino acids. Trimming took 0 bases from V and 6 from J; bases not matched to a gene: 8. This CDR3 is CASSLAPLAGVPNEQFF. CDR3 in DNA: TGTGCCAGCAGCTTAGCCCCTCTAGCGGGAGTCCCCAATGAGCAGTTCTTC.

In DNA form, the CDR3 reads TGCAGTGCGCAACTTACTAGCGGGGGGGCATCCTACAATGAGCAGTTCTTC. Its protein product is CSAQLTSGGASYNEQFF. This sequence joins TRBV20-1 and TRBJ2-1, with 13 bases aligning to TRBD2. CDR3 length: 17 amino acids. The J segment lost 1 base and the V segment lost 6 bases, leaving 9 bases of the junction unmatched. Germline CDR1 reads DFQATT; CDR2 reads SNEGSKA (reference sequence).

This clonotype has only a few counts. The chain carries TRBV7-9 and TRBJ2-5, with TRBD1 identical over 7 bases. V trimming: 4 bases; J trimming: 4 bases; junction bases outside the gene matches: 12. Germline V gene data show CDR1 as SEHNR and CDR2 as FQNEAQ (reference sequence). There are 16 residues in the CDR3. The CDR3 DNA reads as TGTGCCAGCAGCTCTCAGACAGGGATAATTGTAGAGACCCAGTACTTC. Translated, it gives CASSSQTGIIVETQYF.

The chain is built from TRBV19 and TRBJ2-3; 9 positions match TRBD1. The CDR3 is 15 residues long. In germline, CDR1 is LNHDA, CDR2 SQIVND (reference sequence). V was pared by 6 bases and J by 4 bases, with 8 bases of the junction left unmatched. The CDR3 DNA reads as TGTGCCAGTAGGGAGGACAGGGGTCCTGCAGATACGCAGTATTTT. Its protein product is CASREDRGPADTQYF.